This T cell receptor (beta chain) emerged from a study of blood T cell repertoires in COVID-19. With 5 bases removed from V and 9 bases from J, the gap between germline ends came to 14 bases. Germline CDR1 and CDR2: MRHNA and SNTAGT. There are 13 residues in the CDR3. Data came from immunoSEQ multiplex PCR; TCRdb stores just in-frame clones and leaves some out. This table holds some 240,000 clones, around 86% found once. The sequence derives from a woman between 65 and 79 years old with COVID-19, enrolled during active disease. Material for sequencing was peripheral blood. The chain couples TRBV6-4 to TRBJ2-1, with D possibly matching TRBD2 (6 bases). The DNA of the CDR3 is TGTGCCAGCAGTTCGGGACTCTTTGGTGAGCAGTTCTTC. The encoded protein is CASSSGLFGEQFF.